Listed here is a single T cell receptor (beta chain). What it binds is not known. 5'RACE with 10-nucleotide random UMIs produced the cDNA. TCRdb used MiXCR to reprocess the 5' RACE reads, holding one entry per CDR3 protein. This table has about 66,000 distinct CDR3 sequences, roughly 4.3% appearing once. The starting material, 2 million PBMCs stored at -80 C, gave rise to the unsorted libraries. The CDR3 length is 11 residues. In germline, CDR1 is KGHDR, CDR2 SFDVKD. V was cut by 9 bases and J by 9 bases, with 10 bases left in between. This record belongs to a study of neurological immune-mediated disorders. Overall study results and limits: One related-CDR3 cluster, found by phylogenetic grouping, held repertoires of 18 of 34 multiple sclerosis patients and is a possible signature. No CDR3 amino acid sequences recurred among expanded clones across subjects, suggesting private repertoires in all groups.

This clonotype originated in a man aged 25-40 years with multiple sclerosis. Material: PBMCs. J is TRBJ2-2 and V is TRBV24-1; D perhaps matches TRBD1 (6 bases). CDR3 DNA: TGTGCCACCCAGGGGAACCGGGAGCTGTTTTTT. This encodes CATQGNRELFF.